What follows describes a single TCR beta chain. Its antigen remains unidentified. The sample originates from a study of identical twins. Study-wide results and caveats: The more abundant beta clonotypes in cord blood had fewer insertions, and memory repertoires did not show this. The models systematically underestimated how much out-of-frame TCR alpha was shared in monozygotic twins.

A universal primer site was incorporated via template switching, and the cDNA contained unique molecular identifiers. Each CDR3 protein gets one entry after TCRdb re-called the 5' RACE reads with MiXCR. The top ten clones hold roughly 9% of a sample with fewer than 450,000 distinct CDR3 sequences, roughly 9% of them seen once. This CDR3 region has 18 residues. Germline V gene data show CDR1 as MGHRA and CDR2 as YSYEKL. Germline trimming cut 0 bases from V and 2 bases from J; bases unmatched to any gene: 12. The specimen sequenced was naive T cells sorted from blood. The source is a woman aged 45-60 years in good health. This chain uses TRBV4-1 with TRBJ2-7; 8 bases fit TRBD2. In nucleotides, the CDR3 is TGCGCCAGCAGCCAAGATGTCCCTGGCGGGAGGTCCCCCTACGAGCAGTACTTC. Translation gives CASSQDVPGGRSPYEQYF.